This entry is about one T cell receptor beta chain. A multiplex PCR was run with 60 Vbeta primers and 13 Jbeta primers. Some clones are missing from TCRdb's copy, which holds only in-frame ones; the method was immunoSEQ multiplex PCR. Counted here are nearly 110,000 clones, over 80% occurring once; the ten biggest clones make up 2% to 3%. These data are taken from a study of cytomegalovirus exposure and HLA in healthy donors. For the study at large: The early release's HLA-typed donors yielded some 85 million unique TCRs.

Looked up from germline, CDR1 is SGHRS and CDR2 is YFSETQ. The CDR3 sequence is 16 residues long. The trim removed 5 bases at V and 2 bases at J, leaving 7 bases unmatched. What was sequenced was PBMCs. This chain joins TRBV5-1 and TRBJ2-5, with TRBD2 identical over 12 bases. The receptor's source is a man under 40 in good health and CMV-seropositive. This CDR3 is CASRPQLAGGQETQYF. As DNA, the CDR3 is TGCGCCAGCAGGCCCCAACTAGCGGGGGGACAAGAGACCCAGTACTTC.